This TCR beta chain comes out of a study of T cell responses to AZD1222 COVID-19 vaccine. Points from the study as a whole: There were mostly white British donors and more females than males, and clonal diversity was possibly underestimated. Repertoires in all cases were sampled only once the peak T cell response had passed. The breadth and depth of Spike-specific TCRs increased once two AZD1222 doses had been given.

For this clone: As yet, its antigen is unknown.

Clones were read by immunoSEQ multiplex PCR, and TCRdb kept only the in-frame ones, dropping some. The sample has some 200,000 clones, 90% to 95% seen once. Trimming shortened V by 4 bases and J by 11 bases, and 12 bases separated the two germline ends. The CDR3 has 11 residues. CDR1 is MDHEN, CDR2 SYDVKM, per germline. The clonotype comes from an adult who received the MenACWY meningococcal vaccine as a control. The starting material was peripheral blood, obtained 28 days after the second dose of the MenACWY control vaccine. V is TRBV28 and J is TRBJ2-7; D gene ambiguous. The CDR3 DNA reads as TGTGCCAGCAGTTCCGGGCCCCAGAAGTACTTC. Translated, it gives CASSSGPQKYF.